These 27 T cell receptor beta chains came from one sample sequenced in a study of sequential checkpoint blockade in melanoma. This sample's treatment: randomized to nivolumab then ipilimumab (arm A) or the reverse (arm B). Measured with immunoSEQ multiplex PCR; TCRdb has only the in-frame clones, and not every one. The sample comprises approximately 12,000 clones, about 61% of which are singletons, and about 20% rests with the top ten. The sample in question was CD8+ T cells sorted from blood (inferred from file names), obtained from a patient given nivolumab and ipilimumab in sequence. The receptors here all came from a human donor with melanoma.

The chain is built from TRBV4-1 and TRBJ2-5; 7 bases map to TRBD1. Germline assignment: CDR1 MGHRA and CDR2 YSYEKL. Trimming cost V 1 base and J 2 bases; bases outside gene matches: 4. The length of the CDR3 is 15 residues. The CDR3 DNA sequence: TGCGCCAGCAGCCAAGGGACAGGAGAACAAGAGACCCAGTACTTC. This sequence encodes CASSQGTGEQETQYF.

V is TRBV5-4 and J is TRBJ2-7; 7 nucleotides agree with TRBD1. The CDR3 is 15 amino acids. The V gene's germline CDR1 is SGHNT and CDR2 YYREEE (reference sequence). J gave up 0 bases and V 4 bases, and 7 bases lay outside the gene matches. The CDR3 loop is CASSAGTASSYEQYF. The CDR3 bases are TGTGCCAGCAGCGCCGGGACAGCTAGCTCCTACGAGCAGTACTTC. Variable domain in full (rest from reference TRBV5-4 and TRBJ2-7): ETGVTQSPTHLIKTRGQQVTLRCSSQSGHNTVSWYQQALGQGPQFIFQYYREEENGRGNFPPRFSGLQFPNYSSELNVNALELDDSALYLCASSAGTASSYEQYFGPGTRLTVT.

The chain is built from TRBV7-9 and TRBJ1-2; D is unresolved. CDR3 length: 14 amino acids. Germline V lookup: CDR1 SEHNR, CDR2 FQNEAQ (reference sequence). With 1 base removed from V and 0 bases from J, the gap between germline ends came to 6 bases. The DNA for the CDR3 is TGTGCCAGCAGCTTAGTGGCAGCTAACTATGGCTACACCTTC. Translation gives CASSLVAANYGYTF. Combining the CDR3 with reference TRBV7-9 and TRBJ1-2 gives the whole variable domain DTGVSQNPRHKITKRGQNVTFRCDPISEHNRLYWYRQTLGQGPEFLTYFQNEAQLEKSRLLSDRFSAERPKGSFSTLEIQRTEQGDSAMYLCASSLVAANYGYTFGSGTRLTVV.

The chain recombines TRBV11-2 with TRBJ1-2, with a possible D match to TRBD1 (6 bases). Germline V gene sequence: CDR1 SGHAT, CDR2 FQNNGV. V was shortened by 3 bases and J by 8 bases, with 19 bases between the two germline ends. The CDR3 runs 15 residues. CDR3 protein: CASSFSIPGTYGYTF. The DNA for the CDR3 is TGTGCCAGCAGCTTCTCAATCCCCGGGACATACGGCTACACCTTC. The whole variable domain, filled in from reference TRBV11-2 and TRBJ1-2, reads EAGVAQSPRYKIIEKRQSVAFWCNPISGHATLYWYQQILGQGPKLLIQFQNNGVVDDSQLPKDRFSAERLKGVDSTLKIQPAKLEDSAVYLCASSFSIPGTYGYTFGSGTRLTVV.

A remark on this clone: Mismatch with germline at one junction end may stem from a read error. This chain connects TRBV4-1 to TRBJ1-4; D is possibly TRBD1 (6 bases). The CDR3 consists of 16 residues. Germline loops: CDR1 MGHRA, CDR2 YSYEKL. In nucleotides, the CDR3 is TGTGCCAGCAGCCAAGAATCAGGGACACTAGGGGAAAAACTGTTTTTT. This translates into CASSQESGTLGEKLFF.

This clone occurred once. The rearrangement uses TRBV5-6 and TRBJ2-2, with a weak D call TRBD2 (5 bases). CDR1 is SGHDT, CDR2 YYEEEE, per germline. Between the trimmed V and J ends, which lost 2 bases and 6 bases, there was a span of 8 bases. The length of the CDR3 is 13 residues. CDR3: CASSFSDSGELFF. CDR3 in DNA: TGTGCCAGCAGCTTTTCGGACTCCGGGGAGCTGTTTTTT.

This rearrangement joins TRBV28 to TRBJ1-5; tentative D call: TRBD1 (5 bases). V dropped 2 bases and J dropped 3 bases, with 11 bases sitting between them. Germline V gene data show CDR1 as MDHEN and CDR2 as SYDVKM. The CDR3 consists of 15 residues. The CDR3 sequence: CASSLPRDYNQPQHF. The CDR3 DNA reads as TGTGCCAGCAGTTTACCCAGGGACTACAATCAGCCCCAGCATTTT.

In its sample, this clone was seen once. Here the CDR3 DNA reads TGTGCCAGCAGTCCCCGTCAGACTAGCACAGATACGCAGTATTTT. Its translation: CASSPRQTSTDTQYF. The chain joins TRBV6-5 to TRBJ2-3; no reliable D call. Germline loops: CDR1 MNHEY, CDR2 SVGAGI. This CDR3 is built from 15 residues. V was shortened by 5 bases and J by 0 bases, with 12 bases between the two germline ends.

The gene calls are TRBV19 and TRBJ1-5, with D possibly TRBD1 on 5 matching bases. Trimming took off 3 bases at V and 1 base at J, with 10 bases between the two ends. Germline V lookup: CDR1 LNHDA, CDR2 SQIVND (reference sequence). The CDR3 runs 15 residues. The CDR3 DNA sequence: TGTGCCAGTAGTATTGGGACTGCCAGCAATCAGCCCCAGCATTTT. Amino acid sequence: CASSIGTASNQPQHF.

V usage is TRBV4-2 and J usage is TRBJ1-1; TRBD1 agrees at 8 bases. The V gene's germline CDR1 is LGHNA and CDR2 YNFKEQ. The CDR3 runs 15 residues. J was trimmed by 4 bases and V by 4 bases; bases with no gene match: 8. CDR3 coding DNA: TGTGCCAGCAGCCCAGACTTACAGGGGGTCACTGAAGCTTTCTTT. This encodes CASSPDLQGVTEAFF.

A few counts support this clone. The genes are TRBV11-3 and TRBJ2-7; D might be TRBD2 (6 bases). This CDR3 is 15 amino acids long. Germline CDR1 and CDR2: SGHNT and YENEEA. V was shortened by 5 bases and J by 3 bases, with 17 bases between the two germline ends. CDR3 loop: CASSPRAGPVYEQYF. CDR3 bases: TGTGCCAGCAGCCCCCGGGCGGGGCCAGTCTACGAGCAGTACTTC.

In this sample, this clone turned up a few times. V is TRBV19 and J is TRBJ2-5, with 13 bases that match TRBD2. The CDR3 sequence is 17 residues long. Germline trimming cut 5 bases from V and 5 bases from J; bases unmatched to any gene: 11. The V gene's germline CDR1 is LNHDA and CDR2 SQIVND (reference sequence). The CDR3 loop reads CASSSTTSGGLSETQYF. DNA for the CDR3: TGTGCCAGTAGTTCGACGACTAGCGGGGGGTTGTCGGAGACCCAGTACTTC.

The genes are TRBV27 and TRBJ2-6; 9 bases map to TRBD2. Germline V lookup: CDR1 MNHEY, CDR2 SMNVEV (reference sequence). The length of the CDR3 is 18 residues. Trimming at V came to 0 bases and at J to 0 bases, leaving 3 bases not matched to a gene. The DNA of the CDR3 is TGTGCCAGCAGTTTATCCGCGGGGGGGACCTCTGGGGCCAACGTCCTGACTTTC. Its protein is CASSLSAGGTSGANVLTF.

This rearrangement joins TRBV27 to TRBJ1-5, with 8 bases fitting TRBD1. The V segment lost 7 bases and the J segment 0 bases; nucleotides outside the gene matches: 5. Germline V gives CDR1 MNHEY, CDR2 SMNVEV (reference sequence). The CDR3 sequence is 15 residues long. CDR3 in DNA: TGTGCCAGCATGGGGACAGGAAATAGCAATCAGCCCCAGCATTTT. Protein sequence: CASMGTGNSNQPQHF.

This chain uses TRBV9 with TRBJ1-1; D is possibly TRBD1 (6 bases). This CDR3 has 13 residues. Trimming shortened V by 3 bases and J by 7 bases, and 13 bases separated the two germline ends. Germline V lookup: CDR1 SGDLS, CDR2 YYNGEE. CDR3 protein: CASSARGQLEAFF. The DNA of the CDR3 is TGTGCCAGCAGCGCCCGTGGACAGCTTGAAGCTTTCTTT. Full variable domain (rest looked up from reference TRBV9 and TRBJ1-1): DSGVTQTPKHLITATGQRVTLRCSPRSGDLSVYWYQQSLDQGLQFLIQYYNGEERAKGNILERFSAQQFPDLHSELNLSSLELGDSALYFCASSARGQLEAFFGQGTRLTVV.

This clone has just a few counts. This sequence joins TRBV19 and TRBJ2-7; D gene ambiguous. There are 14 residues in the CDR3. The ends were cut back, 5 bases at V and 3 bases at J, with 14 bases in the middle. The germline V gene encodes CDR1 LNHDA and CDR2 SQIVND (reference sequence). The CDR3 here is CASSLSSVNYEQYF. The CDR3, as DNA: TGTGCCAGTAGTCTCTCTTCGGTGAACTACGAGCAGTACTTC.

J is TRBJ2-1 and V is TRBV5-4, with TRBD2 matching 8 bases. Trimming removed 0 bases from V and 9 bases from J; junction bases left unmatched: 8. The CDR3 spans 15 residues. The germline V gene has CDR1 SGHNT and CDR2 YYREEE (reference sequence). The CDR3 loop is CASSLGTGGPSEQFF. The CDR3 region has the DNA TGTGCCAGCAGCTTGGGGACGGGAGGGCCTAGTGAGCAGTTCTTC.

The V and J genes are TRBV5-8 and TRBJ2-1, with 12 bases identical to TRBD2. This CDR3 comprises 16 residues. V was pared by 4 bases and J by 1 base, with 3 bases of the junction left unmatched. Germline-derived CDR1 and CDR2 are SGHTS and YDEGEE. The CDR3 spells CASSLGLAGSYNEQFF. CDR3 coding DNA: TGTGCCAGCAGCCTAGGACTAGCGGGGTCCTACAATGAGCAGTTCTTC.

The chain couples TRBV18 to TRBJ2-5; 11 bases are shared with TRBD1. The DNA end lines up better with TRBJ2-7; the J call may be wrong. Per germline, CDR1 KGHSH and CDR2 LQKENI. This CDR3 region has 17 residues. Here the CDR3 reads CASSPVYPGTGGREQYF. The DNA for the CDR3 is TGTGCCAGCTCACCAGTTTATCCCGGGACAGGGGGACGCGAGCAGTACTTC.

The chain couples TRBV27 to TRBJ2-7; 8 bases map to TRBD2. The CDR3 is 13 amino acids. In germline, CDR1 is MNHEY, CDR2 SMNVEV (reference sequence). The J segment lost 2 bases and the V segment lost 4 bases, leaving 1 base of the junction unmatched. The CDR3 region has the DNA TGTGCCAGCAGTTCGGGACTAGCCTACGAGCAGTACTTC. It is translated as CASSSGLAYEQYF.

The J gene is TRBJ2-7, the V gene TRBV14; no reliable D call. V was clipped by 1 base and J by 5 bases, with 6 bases between them. The V gene's germline CDR1 is SGHDN and CDR2 FVKESK. The CDR3 totals 12 residues. The CDR3 sequence is CASSQVWHEQYF. The CDR3 DNA reads as TGTGCCAGCAGCCAAGTGTGGCACGAGCAGTACTTC. Combining the CDR3 with reference TRBV14 and TRBJ2-7 gives the whole variable domain EAGVTQFPSHSVIEKGQTVTLRCDPISGHDNLYWYRRVMGKEIKFLLHFVKESKQDESGMPNNRFLAERTGGTYSTLKVQPAELEDSGVYFCASSQVWHEQYFGPGTRLTVT.

The chain uses TRBV5-8 and TRBJ1-2; 10 positions match TRBD1. With V trimmed by 4 bases and J by 0 bases, 6 bases remained unmatched. The CDR3 consists of 16 residues. Germline-derived CDR1 and CDR2 are SGHTS and YDEGEE. DNA for the CDR3: TGTGCCAGCAGCGTAAGACAGGGGGCGGCTAACTATGGCTACACCTTC. It encodes CASSVRQGAANYGYTF.

This sequence joins TRBV28 and TRBJ2-7; 11 bases are shared with TRBD2. Per the germline V gene, CDR1 is MDHEN and CDR2 is SYDVKM. Unmatched junction bases numbered 2, after V lost 6 bases and J lost 1 base. This CDR3 region has 14 residues. This chain's CDR3 is CASRTSGNSYEQYF. The CDR3 DNA reads TGTGCCAGCAGGACTAGCGGGAATTCCTACGAGCAGTACTTC.

The V call is TRBV9, the J call TRBJ2-3, with D unresolved. The germline V gene has CDR1 SGDLS and CDR2 YYNGEE. This CDR3 has 15 amino acids. Trimming removed 4 bases from V and 1 base from J, with 13 bases in between. CDR3 sequence (DNA): TGTGCCAGCAGCACCTCATTAGCTGGCACAGATACGCAGTATTTT. This encodes CASSTSLAGTDTQYF.

The chain has TRBV7-2 and TRBJ2-7; a possible D gene is TRBD1 (5 bases). V was shortened by 4 bases and J by 4 bases, with 11 bases between the two germline ends. Germline V CDR1 and CDR2: SGHTA, FQGNSA. This CDR3 is built from 13 residues. The CDR3 protein is CASSSGLGYEQYF. CDR3 DNA sequence: TGTGCCAGCAGCTCAGGGTTAGGGTACGAGCAGTACTTC. Drawing the rest from reference TRBV7-2 and TRBJ2-7, the complete variable domain is GAGVSQSPSNKVTEKGKDVELRCDPISGHTALYWYRQSLGQGLEFLIYFQGNSAPDKSGLPSDRFSAERTGGSVSTLTIQRTQQEDSAVYLCASSSGLGYEQYFGPGTRLTVT.

The gene calls are TRBV11-3 and TRBJ1-2; perhaps TRBD1 as D (6 bases). CDR1 and CDR2 (germline): SGHNT, YENEEA. V dropped 2 bases and J dropped 8 bases, with 27 bases sitting between them. The CDR3 totals 18 residues. The CDR3 protein is CASSLRPWIGQGPIGYTF. The DNA for the CDR3 is TGTGCCAGCAGCTTAAGGCCGTGGATCGGGCAGGGGCCCATCGGCTACACCTTC.

This clone was counted between two and nine times. The chain couples TRBV5-1 to TRBJ2-3; D is possibly TRBD2 (6 bases). The CDR3 totals 14 residues. The germline gives CDR1 SGHRS, CDR2 YFSETQ. V lost 3 bases and J 0 bases, leaving 8 bases between the germline ends. CDR3 nucleotides: TGCGCCAGCAGCTCCGGGACTAGCACAGATACGCAGTATTTT. It codes for CASSSGTSTDTQYF.